A selection of T cell receptor beta chains follows, all from one sample in a study of blood T cells in healthy people across ages. TCRdb recomputed calls from the 5' RACE reads with MiXCR, one row per CDR3 protein. The sample carries about 1,600,000 distinct CDR3 sequences, approximately 38% recorded once. Sequenced sample: blood. Source of these receptors: a woman aged 18-29 years in good health. Both conserved end residues are part of each CDR3. Each record gives: J gene, clone size, V gene, D gene, CDR3 DNA, CDR3 protein. D genes are given only for firm matches. A clone size is listed for some rows: how often the clone was seen (once, few, many), or a class if it is expanded.

J gene: TRBJ2-7
clone size: few
V gene: TRBV20-1
D gene: .
CDR3 DNA: TGCAGTGCTAGAGGGAGGGGCAGATTTCGCTCCTACGAGCAGTACTTC
CDR3 protein: CSARGRGRFRSYEQYF

J gene: TRBJ1-5
clone size: .
V gene: TRBV20-1
D gene: .
CDR3 DNA: TGCAGTGCTTATGACAGCAATCAGCCCCAGCATTTT
CDR3 protein: CSAYDSNQPQHF

J gene: TRBJ2-3
clone size: few
V gene: TRBV4-1
D gene: .
CDR3 DNA: TGCGCCAGCAGCCAAGAAATCCCAGATACGCAGTATTTT
CDR3 protein: CASSQEIPDTQYF

J gene: TRBJ2-2
clone size: .
V gene: TRBV12-3/TRBV12-4
D gene: .
CDR3 DNA: TGTGCCAGCAGTTTAAGGGGGACACCCAACACCGGGGAGCTGTTTTTT
CDR3 protein: CASSLRGTPNTGELFF

J gene: TRBJ2-5
clone size: once
V gene: TRBV3-1
D gene: TRBD2
CDR3 DNA: TGTGCCAGCAGCCAAGGGAAGCGGGAGGGCCGTGAGACCCAGTACTTC
CDR3 protein: CASSQGKREGRETQYF

J gene: TRBJ1-1
clone size: few
V gene: TRBV7-9
D gene: .
CDR3 DNA: TGTGCCAGCAGCCCCGGGACAAGTGAAGCTTTCTTT
CDR3 protein: CASSPGTSEAFF

J gene: TRBJ2-1
clone size: few
V gene: TRBV7-2
D gene: .
CDR3 DNA: TGTGCCAGCACCCTGACAGGTTACAATGAGCAGTTCTTC
CDR3 protein: CASTLTGYNEQFF

J gene: TRBJ2-4
clone size: few
V gene: TRBV20-1
D gene: .
CDR3 DNA: TGCAGTGCCCTTCTTAACATTCAGTACTTC
CDR3 protein: CSALLNIQYF

J gene: TRBJ1-5
clone size: once
V gene: TRBV4-1
D gene: .
CDR3 DNA: TGCGCCAGCAGCCAACTCCCGGGCAGCAGCAATCAGCCCCAGCATTTT
CDR3 protein: CASSQLPGSSNQPQHF

J gene: TRBJ2-5
clone size: few
V gene: TRBV5-1
D gene: .
CDR3 DNA: TGCGCCAGCAGCTCCAGGGGTTTGGGGGAGACCCAGTACTTC
CDR3 protein: CASSSRGLGETQYF

J gene: TRBJ2-7
clone size: few
V gene: TRBV20-1
D gene: .
CDR3 DNA: TGCAGTGCATCGGGCAACCAACCATACGAGCAGTACTTC
CDR3 protein: CSASGNQPYEQYF

J gene: TRBJ2-2
clone size: .
V gene: TRBV13
D gene: TRBD2
CDR3 DNA: TGTGCCAGCAGCCCCCTGAGCGGGGGGGCTTCCGGGGAGCTGTTTTTT
CDR3 protein: CASSPLSGGASGELFF

J gene: TRBJ2-7
clone size: once
V gene: TRBV14
D gene: .
CDR3 DNA: TGTGCCAGCAGCCAAGATGGGAAGAGCGTGAGAGGTCGATACTACGAGCAGTACTTC
CDR3 protein: CASSQDGKSVRGRYYEQYF

J gene: TRBJ2-5
clone size: once
V gene: TRBV5-6
D gene: TRBD1
CDR3 DNA: TGTGCCAGCAGCTCCGACTGGGGGACAGGTGCCCTTGAGCAGTACTTC
CDR3 protein: CASSSDWGTGALEQYF

J gene: TRBJ2-7
clone size: .
V gene: TRBV6-5
D gene: TRBD1
CDR3 DNA: TGTGCCAGCAGGGGACAGGGGCTGATCTACGAGCAGTACTTC
CDR3 protein: CASRGQGLIYEQYF

J gene: TRBJ2-2
clone size: .
V gene: TRBV6-2/TRBV6-3
D gene: TRBD2
CDR3 DNA: TGTGCCAGCAGTCGTCCCGGGACTAGCGGGAGGTCGAACACCGGGGAGCTGTTTTTT
CDR3 protein: CASSRPGTSGRSNTGELFF

J gene: TRBJ1-1
clone size: .
V gene: TRBV4-1
D gene: .
CDR3 DNA: TGCGCCAGCAGCCAATCTAAAGGGGGAGCTTTCTTT
CDR3 protein: CASSQSKGGAFF

J gene: TRBJ1-2
clone size: .
V gene: TRBV29-1
D gene: .
CDR3 DNA: TGCAGCGTTGATGGGTCGTCCGGGGTTGTCTATGGCTACACCTTC
CDR3 protein: CSVDGSSGVVYGYTF

J gene: TRBJ2-1
clone size: .
V gene: TRBV30
D gene: .
CDR3 DNA: TGTGCCTGGACCGCATTGGGAGGACTCAAGAATGAGCAGTTCTTC
CDR3 protein: CAWTALGGLKNEQFF

J gene: TRBJ1-4
clone size: .
V gene: TRBV7-9
D gene: .
CDR3 DNA: TGTGCCAGCCCGGGACCGACTAATGAAAAACTGTTTTTT
CDR3 protein: CASPGPTNEKLFF

J gene: TRBJ2-7
clone size: few
V gene: TRBV12-3/TRBV12-4
D gene: TRBD1
CDR3 DNA: TGTGCCAGCAGTATGACAGGGTCCAACGAGCAGTACTTC
CDR3 protein: CASSMTGSNEQYF

J gene: TRBJ2-5
clone size: .
V gene: TRBV20-1
D gene: .
CDR3 DNA: TGCAGTGCTAGGAGTCAGGGGGGAGCTGAGACCAAGTACTTC
CDR3 protein: CSARSQGGAETKYF

J gene: TRBJ1-2
clone size: few
V gene: TRBV7-6
D gene: TRBD1
CDR3 DNA: TGTGCCAGCAGCGCACAGGGGGCCGACTATGGCTACACCTTC
CDR3 protein: CASSAQGADYGYTF

J gene: TRBJ2-1
clone size: .
V gene: TRBV6-6
D gene: TRBD2
CDR3 DNA: TGTGCCAGCAGTGAGACTAGCGGGGAATACAATGAGCAGTTCTTC
CDR3 protein: CASSETSGEYNEQFF

J gene: TRBJ1-5
clone size: .
V gene: TRBV2
D gene: .
CDR3 DNA: TGTGCCAGCAGTGTAACGGCGGTTAGCAATCAGCCCCAGCATTTT
CDR3 protein: CASSVTAVSNQPQHF

J gene: TRBJ2-7
clone size: .
V gene: TRBV20-1
D gene: .
CDR3 DNA: TGCAGTGCTAGGACAGGGGGACTAGCGACCCTTTACGAGCAGTACTTC
CDR3 protein: CSARTGGLATLYEQYF

J gene: TRBJ2-3
clone size: few
V gene: TRBV5-1
D gene: .
CDR3 DNA: TGCGCCAGCAGCACAGGACTACCGAGGGGCGGTACGCAGTATTTT
CDR3 protein: CASSTGLPRGGTQYF

J gene: TRBJ2-7
clone size: .
V gene: TRBV28
D gene: .
CDR3 DNA: TGTGCCAGCAGAGACGAGGGTGGGGCCACCTACGAGCAGTACTTC
CDR3 protein: CASRDEGGATYEQYF

J gene: TRBJ1-1
clone size: .
V gene: TRBV6-6
D gene: .
CDR3 DNA: TGTGCCAACTGGCGGGGGGGCATGAACACTGAAGCTTTCTTT
CDR3 protein: CANWRGGMNTEAFF

J gene: TRBJ1-1
clone size: few
V gene: TRBV7-2
D gene: .
CDR3 DNA: TGTGCCAGCAGCGTAGTGATGGGCTTAGAAGCTTTCTTT
CDR3 protein: CASSVVMGLEAFF

J gene: TRBJ2-1
clone size: .
V gene: TRBV7-6
D gene: TRBD2
CDR3 DNA: TGTGCCACCGAGCGGGACCCCTTGTCCAATGAGCAGTTCTTC
CDR3 protein: CATERDPLSNEQFF

J gene: TRBJ2-1
clone size: few
V gene: TRBV7-9
D gene: .
CDR3 DNA: TGTGCCAGCACGTCAGGGGATGAGCAGTTCTTC
CDR3 protein: CASTSGDEQFF

J gene: TRBJ2-7
clone size: .
V gene: TRBV28
D gene: TRBD2
CDR3 DNA: TGTGCCAGCAGCGGACTAGCGGGGATGTCCTACGAGCAGTACTTC
CDR3 protein: CASSGLAGMSYEQYF

J gene: TRBJ2-5
clone size: .
V gene: TRBV20-1
D gene: .
CDR3 DNA: TGCAGTGCTAGGTGGGCGGTGATTCAAGAGACCCAGTACTTC
CDR3 protein: CSARWAVIQETQYF

J gene: TRBJ2-2
clone size: .
V gene: TRBV5-1
D gene: .
CDR3 DNA: TGCGTCAGCAGCTTGCAGGAGACCGGGGAGCTGTTTTTT
CDR3 protein: CVSSLQETGELFF

J gene: TRBJ2-1
clone size: many
V gene: TRBV11-2
D gene: TRBD2
CDR3 DNA: TGTGCCAGCAGCTCACTAGCGGGCTACAATGAGCAGTTCTTC
CDR3 protein: CASSSLAGYNEQFF

J gene: TRBJ2-7
clone size: few
V gene: TRBV6-5
D gene: .
CDR3 DNA: TGTGCCAGCCGTCGGGAGTCGGCCTTCTACGAGCAGTACTTC
CDR3 protein: CASRRESAFYEQYF

J gene: TRBJ1-1
clone size: .
V gene: TRBV12-3/TRBV12-4
D gene: .
CDR3 DNA: TGTGCCAGCAGTTACCCAGGGGCCACGAACACTGAAGCTTTCTTT
CDR3 protein: CASSYPGATNTEAFF

J gene: TRBJ2-1
clone size: .
V gene: TRBV7-9
D gene: .
CDR3 DNA: TGTGCCAGCAGCTTAAATGCTGGGGCCTCCTACAATGAGCAGTTCTTC
CDR3 protein: CASSLNAGASYNEQFF

J gene: TRBJ1-5
clone size: few
V gene: TRBV11-2
D gene: .
CDR3 DNA: TGTGCCAGCAGCCTCAGGGCGGGCCCTGGTAGCAATCAGCCCCAGCATTTT
CDR3 protein: CASSLRAGPGSNQPQHF

J gene: TRBJ2-5
clone size: few
V gene: TRBV27
D gene: .
CDR3 DNA: TGTGCCAGCAGTGTAGTGGGGTCGGAGACCCAGTACTTC
CDR3 protein: CASSVVGSETQYF

J gene: TRBJ1-6
clone size: .
V gene: TRBV21-1
D gene: .
CDR3 DNA: TGTGCCAGCAGCAAAGGCGGCAGGGCATTACCCCTCCACTTT
CDR3 protein: CASSKGGRALPLHF

J gene: TRBJ2-1
clone size: .
V gene: TRBV7-8
D gene: TRBD2
CDR3 DNA: TGTGCCAGCAGCTCCCCGGGACTAGCGGTTAGGAGCTCCCACAATGAGCAGTTCTTC
CDR3 protein: CASSSPGLAVRSSHNEQFF

J gene: TRBJ1-3
clone size: .
V gene: TRBV12-3/TRBV12-4
D gene: .
CDR3 DNA: TGTGCCAGCACGAATTCCCAGGTTGTTGGAAACACCATATATTTT
CDR3 protein: CASTNSQVVGNTIYF